The source of this TCR beta chain is a study of blood T cell repertoires in COVID-19. Libraries were prepared by immunoSEQ multiplex PCR; TCRdb keeps only in-frame clonotypes and omits some of them. This table holds over 400,000 clones, 80% to 90% found once. This clone appeared a few times. Germline-derived CDR1 and CDR2 are LNHDA and SQIVND (reference sequence). The CDR3 spans 13 residues. The trim removed 5 bases at V and 11 bases at J, leaving 6 bases unmatched. Sequencing input: peripheral blood. This rearrangement joins TRBV19 to TRBJ1-5; 10 bases line up with TRBD1. The sequence was collected from a woman under 40 with active or convalescent COVID-19. This chain's CDR3 is CASSVGTGASQHF. DNA of the CDR3: TGTGCCAGTAGTGTCGGGACAGGGGCTTCCCAGCATTTT. Full variable domain (missing parts from reference TRBV19 and TRBJ1-5): DGGITQSPKYLFRKEGQNVTLSCEQNLNHDAMYWYRQDPGQGLRLIYYSQIVNDFQKGDIAEGYSVSREKKESFPLTVTSAQKNPTAFYLCASSVGTGASQHFGDGTRLSIL.